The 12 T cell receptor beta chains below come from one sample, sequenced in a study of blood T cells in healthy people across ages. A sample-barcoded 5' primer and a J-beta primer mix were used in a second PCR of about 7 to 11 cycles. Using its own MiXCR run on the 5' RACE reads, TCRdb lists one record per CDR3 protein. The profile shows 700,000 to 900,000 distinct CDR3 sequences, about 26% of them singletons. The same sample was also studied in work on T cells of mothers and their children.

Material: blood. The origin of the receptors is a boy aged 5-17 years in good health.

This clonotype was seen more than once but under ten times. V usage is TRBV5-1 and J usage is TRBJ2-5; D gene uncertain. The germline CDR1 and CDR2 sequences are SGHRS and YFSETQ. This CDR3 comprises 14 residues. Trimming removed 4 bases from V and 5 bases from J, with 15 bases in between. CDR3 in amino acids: CASSVGITVETQYF. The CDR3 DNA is TGCGCCAGCAGCGTGGGGATTACCGTGGAGACCCAGTACTTC. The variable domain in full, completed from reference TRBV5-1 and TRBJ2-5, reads KAGVTQTPRYLIKTRGQQVTLSCSPISGHRSVSWYQQTPGQGLQFLFEYFSETQRNKGNFPGRFSGRQFSNSRSEMNVSTLELGDSALYLCASSVGITVETQYFGPGTRLLVL.

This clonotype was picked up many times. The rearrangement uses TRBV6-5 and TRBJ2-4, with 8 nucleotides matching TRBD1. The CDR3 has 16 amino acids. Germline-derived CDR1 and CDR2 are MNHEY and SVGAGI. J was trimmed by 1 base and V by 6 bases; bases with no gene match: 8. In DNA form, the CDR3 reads TGTGCCAGCAGCCACGGACAGGGTATCGCCAAAAACATTCAGTACTTC. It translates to CASSHGQGIAKNIQYF.

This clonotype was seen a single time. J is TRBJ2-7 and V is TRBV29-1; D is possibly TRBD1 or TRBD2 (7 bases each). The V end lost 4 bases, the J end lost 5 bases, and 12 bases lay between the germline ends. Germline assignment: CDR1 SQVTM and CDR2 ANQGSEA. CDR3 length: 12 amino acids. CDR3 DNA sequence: TGCAGCGTTGCCAGGGGGGGTAACGAGCAGTACTTC. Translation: CSVARGGNEQYF.

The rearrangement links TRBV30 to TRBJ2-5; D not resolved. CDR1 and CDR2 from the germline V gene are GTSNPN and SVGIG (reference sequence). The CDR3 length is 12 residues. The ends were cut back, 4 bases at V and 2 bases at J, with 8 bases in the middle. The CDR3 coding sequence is TGTGCCTGGACGCCATCACAAGAGACCCAGTACTTC. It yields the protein CAWTPSQETQYF. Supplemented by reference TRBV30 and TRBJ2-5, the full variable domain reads SQTIHQWPATLVQPVGSPLSLECTVEGTSNPNLYWYRQAAGRGLQLLFYSVGIGQISSEVPQNLSASRPQDRQFILSSKKLLLSDSGFYLCAWTPSQETQYFGPGTRLLVL.

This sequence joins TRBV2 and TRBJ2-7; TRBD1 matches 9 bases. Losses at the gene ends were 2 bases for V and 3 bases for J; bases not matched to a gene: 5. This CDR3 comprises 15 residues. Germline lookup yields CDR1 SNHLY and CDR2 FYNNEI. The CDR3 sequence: CASSETGQGYYEQYF. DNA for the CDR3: TGTGCCAGCAGTGAAACCGGACAGGGGTACTACGAGCAGTACTTC.

The CDR3 here is CASNVGRTGSFSAKNIQYF. The DNA of the CDR3 is TGTGCCAGCAATGTTGGGCGGACAGGGAGCTTTTCCGCCAAAAACATTCAGTACTTC. This chain joins TRBV6-2 or TRBV6-3 and TRBJ2-4, with TRBD1 identical over 8 bases. Germline assignment: CDR1 MNHEY and CDR2 SVGEGT. The CDR3 runs 19 residues. The V and J ends lost 7 bases and 1 base, in that order; junction bases with no gene match: 18.

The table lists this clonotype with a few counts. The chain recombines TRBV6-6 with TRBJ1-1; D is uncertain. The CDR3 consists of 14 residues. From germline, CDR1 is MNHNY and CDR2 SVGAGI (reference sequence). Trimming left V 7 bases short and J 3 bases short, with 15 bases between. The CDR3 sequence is CASIQDRGYTEAFF. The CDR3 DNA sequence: TGTGCCAGCATTCAGGATCGGGGATACACTGAAGCTTTCTTT.

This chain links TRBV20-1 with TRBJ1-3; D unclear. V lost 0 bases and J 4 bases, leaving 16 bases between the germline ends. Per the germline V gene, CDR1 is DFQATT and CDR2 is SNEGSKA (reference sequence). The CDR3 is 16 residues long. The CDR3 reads CSARDPWRGQGNTIYF. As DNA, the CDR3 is TGCAGTGCTAGAGACCCCTGGAGAGGGCAAGGAAACACCATATATTTT.

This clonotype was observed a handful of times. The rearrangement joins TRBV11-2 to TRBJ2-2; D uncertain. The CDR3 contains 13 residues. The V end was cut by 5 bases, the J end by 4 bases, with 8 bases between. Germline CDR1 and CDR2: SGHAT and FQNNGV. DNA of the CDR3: TGTGCCAGCAGCCCTCAGGCCACCGGGGAGCTGTTTTTT. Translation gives CASSPQATGELFF.

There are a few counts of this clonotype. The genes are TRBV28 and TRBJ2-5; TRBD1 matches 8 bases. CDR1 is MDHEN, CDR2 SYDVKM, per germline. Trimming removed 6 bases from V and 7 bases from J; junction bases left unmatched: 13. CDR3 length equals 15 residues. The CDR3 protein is CASSRPGQARGTQYF. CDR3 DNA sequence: TGTGCCAGCAGCCGGCCGGGACAGGCTCGAGGGACCCAGTACTTC.

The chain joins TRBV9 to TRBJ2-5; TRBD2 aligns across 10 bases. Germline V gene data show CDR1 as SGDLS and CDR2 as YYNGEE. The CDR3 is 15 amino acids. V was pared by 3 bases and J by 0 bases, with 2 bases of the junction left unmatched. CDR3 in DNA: TGTGCCAGCAGCGATAGCGGGGGGTACCAAGAGACCCAGTACTTC. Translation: CASSDSGGYQETQYF.

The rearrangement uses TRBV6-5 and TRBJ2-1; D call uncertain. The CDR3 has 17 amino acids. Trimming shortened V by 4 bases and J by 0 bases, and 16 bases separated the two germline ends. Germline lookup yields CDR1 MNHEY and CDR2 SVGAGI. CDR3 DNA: TGTGCCAGCAGTTCTCACTTACTCCCGAGCTCCTACAATGAGCAGTTCTTC. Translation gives CASSSHLLPSSYNEQFF.